Reported below is one T cell receptor (beta chain). This entry belongs to a study of blood T cell repertoires in COVID-19. The assay was immunoSEQ multiplex PCR, and TCRdb's table has in-frame clones only and misses some. The sample carries about 81,000 clones, about 88% recorded once. Sequencing input: peripheral blood. The sequence was obtained from a man between 70 and 80 years old with active or convalescent COVID-19.

The CDR3 reads CASSQDSSSFYEQYF. Written as DNA, the CDR3 is TGCGCCAGCAGCCAAGATTCTAGCTCCTTCTACGAGCAGTACTTC. This chain links TRBV4-1 with TRBJ2-7; possible D gene TRBD2, 5 bases. Deletions cut 0 bases from V and 3 bases from J, with 12 bases between. The CDR3 runs to 15 residues. From germline, CDR1 is MGHRA and CDR2 YSYEKL.